The text below deals with one TCR beta chain. Its specificity is unknown. The data stem from a study of cytomegalovirus exposure and HLA in healthy donors. This CDR3 has 16 residues. Germline CDR1 LGHNA, CDR2 YNFKEQ. J lost 3 bases, V lost 5 bases, and 10 bases had no gene match. The study, taken as a whole, reports: HLA restriction was apparent for most CMV-associated TCR beta chains in a later analysis. In an earlier analysis, most TCR beta V segments were productive about 87% or about 30% of the time.

PCR amplification relied on 60 Vbeta primers (plus 13 Jbeta primers). The protocol was immunoSEQ multiplex PCR, while the TCRdb copy is restricted to in-frame clones and leaves out a portion. The repertoire holds around 300,000 clones, with about 83% as singletons. The genes are TRBV4-2 and TRBJ2-3; the match to TRBD1 covers 8 bases. This receptor was identified in a woman in her 40s in good health and CMV-seropositive. Sequencing was carried out using PBMCs. In DNA form, the CDR3 reads TGTGCCAGCAGCGATCCGGGCAGGGGGCGAACAGATACGCAGTATTTT. It specifies CASSDPGRGRTDTQYF.